Listed here is a single T cell receptor (beta chain). It lacks a known antigen. No much larger clone is present one base from it, and per-base qualities are unavailable. This sample is part of a study of blood T cell repertoires in COVID-19 (dated by TCRdb to 2020 to 2021). Broadly, across the study: Samples from collaborators originated in the United States, Italy and Spain and spanned both the acute and convalescent phases of COVID-19. Nearly every sample came with metadata listing a de-identified subject ID, COVID-19 status, age in years and sex. The repertoires were released in a freely available public database intended as a resource for research on the immune response to SARS-CoV-2. The material from the prospective study consisted of cDNA or gDNA derived from T cells, B-cell-depleted T cells, or PBMCs. Where HLA class I and class II types were available, the types were taken from metadata supplied by the sample provider, not from assay-based typing. The samples were drawn from two sources: the first 160 participants of the ongoing ImmuneRACE study, and 950 to 1,500 subjects contributed by 6 global collaborators. The dataset comprised deeply sampled blood TCRbeta repertoires from subjects exposed to, actively infected with, or recovered from COVID-19.

Whole blood was collected in K2EDTA tubes by collaborating institutions according to the institutions' own protocols. For TCRbeta analysis, collaborator samples were shipped as frozen whole blood, as isolated PBMCs, or as DNA extracted from either sample type. V sheds 2 bases and J sheds 2 bases, leaving 14 bases between their ends. Spanning cysteine to phenylalanine, the CDR3 consists of 15 amino acids. This entry keeps only the CDR3 DNA: 45 bases, framed from base 1. The CDR1 and CDR2 encoded by the germline V gene (reference sequence) are SGHKS and YYEKEE. Broader findings and caveats from the paper: Clinical and demographic metadata were provided uncurated, with the amount varying by source and participant.

TCRbeta CDR3 regions were amplified from genomic DNA by means of the immunoSEQ Assay, a bias-controlled multiplex PCR. From the authors' description of their analysis: Nucleated cell counts per sample were estimated from amplification of reference gene primers within the assay. To quantify the absolute abundance of each unique TCRbeta CDR3 rearrangement, sequence reads were collapsed and filtered. Productive Simpson clonality was computed per sample as the square root of Simpson's diversity index over productive rearrangements. Drawn from immuneACCESS, this table holds only the in-frame rearrangements with V and J called that TCRdb kept. Clones are partly lost; checked studies trace under half to an unresolved V gene and leave the rest unexplained. The DNA gave D and trimming, while V, J and clone size come from that table. The sample table contains about 180,000 clones; only one count was recorded for roughly 88% of them. The top ten clonotypes cover 3.3% of the sample.

Sequencing was performed on peripheral blood. This clonotype was obtained from a man aged 60 to 69 with acute or convalescent COVID-19. The V and J genes are TRBV5-5 and TRBJ2-7; the D gene cannot be resolved reliably. The DNA sequence follows: TGTGCCAGCAGCTTTGGCTCCGGAGCGCCCTACGAGCAGTACTTC. The translation is CASSFGSGAPYEQYF.